This TCR beta chain comes out of a study of blood T cell repertoires in COVID-19. The data were produced by immunoSEQ multiplex PCR, yet TCRdb's version contains in-frame clones alone and is incomplete. In the table there are about 150,000 clones, about 85% of which are singletons. There are 17 residues in the CDR3. Germline CDR1 is LNHDA and CDR2 is SQIVND (reference sequence). Trimming left V 4 bases short and J 0 bases short, with 16 bases between. Sequenced sample: peripheral blood. The chain uses TRBV19 and TRBJ1-5, with a weak D call TRBD1 (5 bases). This TCR came from an older woman with active or convalescent COVID-19. As DNA, the CDR3 is TGTGCCAGTAGTAATACGCCCCGGACATATAGCAATCAGCCCCAGCATTTT. Amino acid sequence: CASSNTPRTYSNQPQHF.